One and the same sample provided the 7 T cell receptor beta chains below, sequenced in a study of T cells in Graves' hyperthyroidism and ophthalmopathy (dated by TCRdb to about 2019). Receptor amplification or capture employed multiplex PCR. The run used an Illumina HiSeq 2000. Amplification of TCR beta CDR3 regions was carried out from RNA transcripts. For the first round of RT-PCR on the TCR CDR3, the HTBI primer set was used together with the Qiagen OneStep RT-PCR kit. Using fastp at Q25 and MiXCR, TCRdb reprocessed the public reads and kept productive beta chains. One record per CDR3 amino acid sequence lists the most common genes and DNA. This sample comprises a few hundred thousand distinct CDR3 sequences, 46% of them detected only once. In total, the top ten clones hold about 8.3% of the sample. The sequenced material came from peripheral blood or thyroid tissue (not recorded which). These receptors were collected from a woman aged 18-35 years with Graves' hyperthyroidism.

A note on this clonotype: It may be a read error: a sequence one base away is much more abundant. The CDR3 end shows no conserved phenylalanine or tryptophan, and so a read error is likely. The chain is built from TRBV4-1 and TRBJ1-1; TRBD1 is a possible D gene (5 bases). The CDR3 is 14 residues long. Trimming left V 2 bases short and J 1 base short, with 8 bases between. The germline gives CDR1 MGHRA, CDR2 YSYEKL. In nucleotides, the CDR3 is TGCGCCAGCAGCCAACCCGACAGGAACACTGAAGCTTTCTCT. Encoded protein: CASSQPDRNTEAFS.

The chain links TRBV12-3 or TRBV12-4 to TRBJ1-6, with TRBD1 matching 8 bases. The CDR3 runs to 14 residues. The V gene end was trimmed by 1 base and the J gene end by 10 bases; junction bases not matched to a gene: 3. CDR3 residues: CASSLVAGGSPLHF. For the CDR3, the DNA is TGTGCCAGCAGTTTAGTGGCAGGGGGCTCACCCCTCCACTTT.

With regard to this clonotype: A much more abundant neighbour one base away suggests this may be a read error. The chain is built from TRBV7-6 and TRBJ2-5; D is unresolved. Trimming removed 7 bases from V and 4 bases from J, with 13 bases in between. The CDR3 runs 13 residues. Germline V gene lookup returns CDR1 SGHVS and CDR2 FNYEAQ. DNA for the CDR3: TGTGCCAGCAACTTGATGTTGGGAGAGACCCAGTACTTC. It yields the protein CASNLMLGETQYF.

This clonotype was recorded many times. The V and J genes are TRBV19 and TRBJ1-1; 7 bases map to TRBD1. The CDR3 loop spans 14 amino acids. V lost 2 bases and J lost 5; bases outside the gene matches: 5. In germline, CDR1 is LNHDA, CDR2 SQIVND (reference sequence). CDR3 loop: CASSIRTGGTEAFF. DNA for the CDR3: TGTGCCAGTAGTATACGGACAGGAGGGACTGAAGCTTTCTTT. Full variable domain (rest looked up from reference TRBV19 and TRBJ1-1): DGGITQSPKYLFRKEGQNVTLSCEQNLNHDAMYWYRQDPGQGLRLIYYSQIVNDFQKGDIAEGYSVSREKKESFPLTVTSAQKNPTAFYLCASSIRTGGTEAFFGQGTRLTVV.

This clonotype was counted ten times or more. This chain connects TRBV4-2 to TRBJ2-7; no firm D call. Germline values: CDR1 LGHNA, CDR2 YNFKEQ. This CDR3 has 16 amino acids. V lost 4 bases and J 0 bases, leaving 16 bases between the germline ends. The CDR3 DNA reads TGTGCCAGCAGCCCCTCTGGATCAATCAGCTCCTACGAGCAGTACTTC. Encoded protein: CASSPSGSISSYEQYF.

This chain links TRBV14 with TRBJ1-6; D remains unclear. Germline values: CDR1 SGHDN, CDR2 FVKESK. The V end was cut by 6 bases, the J end by 9 bases, with 12 bases between. The CDR3 runs 13 residues. The CDR3 DNA reads as TGTGCCAGCAGTCGTTTAGCGGGTTCACCCCTCCACTTT. It is translated as CASSRLAGSPLHF.

The V call is TRBV12-3 or TRBV12-4, the J call TRBJ1-5, with a tentative D call TRBD1 (6 bases). The germline V and J ends were trimmed by 7 bases and 11 bases, with 24 bases remaining between them. This CDR3 region has 15 residues. CDR3 protein: CASTSGAGSQETQHF. CDR3 nucleotides: TGTGCCAGCACCTCAGGGGCGGGCAGCCAAGAGACCCAGCATTTT.